This T cell receptor (beta chain) originates from a study of blood T cell repertoires in COVID-19. As for the study in general: Specimens from acute and convalescent COVID-19 originated in the United States, Italy and Spain. PBMCs, B-cell-depleted T cells, or T cells were the source of the cDNA or gDNA that made up the material.

V was trimmed by 5 bases and J by 0 bases, leaving 13 bases between them. This CDR3 spans 16 amino acids. Germline CDR1 reads SSHAT; CDR2 reads FNYEAQ (reference sequence). This table comes from immunoSEQ multiplex PCR, and its TCRdb copy is limited to in-frame clones, with some not included. The sample carries 430,000 or so clones, around nine tenths recorded once. The chain couples TRBV7-7 to TRBJ2-2; a weak D match, TRBD2 (5 bases). The clonotype originates from a young man with COVID-19, enrolled during active disease. What was sequenced was peripheral blood. CDR3 sequence reads: CASSRAGGPNTGELFF. Here the CDR3 DNA reads TGTGCCAGCAGCCGTGCGGGCGGGCCGAACACCGGGGAGCTGTTTTTT.